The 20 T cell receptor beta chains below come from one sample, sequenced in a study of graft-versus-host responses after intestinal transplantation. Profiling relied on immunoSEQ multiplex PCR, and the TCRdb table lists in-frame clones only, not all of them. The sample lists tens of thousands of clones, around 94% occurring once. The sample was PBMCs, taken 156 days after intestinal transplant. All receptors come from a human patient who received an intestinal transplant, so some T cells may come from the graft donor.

This CDR3 reads CASSMGQGTDTQYF. The DNA for the CDR3 is TGTGCCAGTAGTATGGGACAGGGAACAGATACGCAGTATTTT. The chain joins TRBV19 to TRBJ2-3; 9 bases are a match to TRBD1. The CDR3 loop spans 14 amino acids. The germline V gene encodes CDR1 LNHDA and CDR2 SQIVND (reference sequence). V lost 3 bases, J lost 3 bases, and 1 base stayed unmatched.

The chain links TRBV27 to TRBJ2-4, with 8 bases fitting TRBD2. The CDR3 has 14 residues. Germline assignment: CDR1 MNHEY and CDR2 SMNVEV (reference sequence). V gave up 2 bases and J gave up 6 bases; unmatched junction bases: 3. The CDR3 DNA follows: TGTGCCAGCAGTTTAGGGCTAGCGGGAAACATTCAGTACTTC. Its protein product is CASSLGLAGNIQYF.

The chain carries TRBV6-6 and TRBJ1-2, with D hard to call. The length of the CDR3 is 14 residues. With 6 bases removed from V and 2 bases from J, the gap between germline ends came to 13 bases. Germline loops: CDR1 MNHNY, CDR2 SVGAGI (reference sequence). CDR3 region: CASSRVPVNYGYTF. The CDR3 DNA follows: TGTGCCAGCAGCCGGGTCCCCGTGAACTATGGCTACACCTTC.

The CDR3 spells CASFSGLSYEQYF. CDR3 bases: TGTGCCAGCTTTTCGGGACTCTCCTACGAGCAGTACTTC. The rearrangement links TRBV21-1 to TRBJ2-7; the table assigns TRBD2, which was not confirmed against the DNA. TRBV21-1 is given as a pseudogene. The CDR3 covers 13 residues.

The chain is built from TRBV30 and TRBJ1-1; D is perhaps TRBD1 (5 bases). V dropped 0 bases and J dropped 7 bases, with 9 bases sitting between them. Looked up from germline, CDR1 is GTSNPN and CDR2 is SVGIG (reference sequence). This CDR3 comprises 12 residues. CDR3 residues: CAWSVGVFEAFF. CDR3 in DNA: TGTGCCTGGAGTGTGGGGGTTTTTGAAGCTTTCTTT.

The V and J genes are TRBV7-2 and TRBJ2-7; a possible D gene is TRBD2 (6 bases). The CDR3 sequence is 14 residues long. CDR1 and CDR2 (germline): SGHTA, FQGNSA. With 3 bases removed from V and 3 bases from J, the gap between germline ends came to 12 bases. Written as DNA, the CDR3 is TGTGCCAGCAGCTTCGTGGGAGGAGACTACGAGCAGTACTTC. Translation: CASSFVGGDYEQYF.

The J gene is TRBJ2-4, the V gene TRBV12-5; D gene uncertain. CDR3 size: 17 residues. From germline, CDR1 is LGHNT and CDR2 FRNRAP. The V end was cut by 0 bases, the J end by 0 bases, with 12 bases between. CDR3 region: CASGLVPSLLAKNIQYF. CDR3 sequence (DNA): TGTGCTAGTGGTTTGGTACCCAGTTTATTAGCCAAAAACATTCAGTACTTC.

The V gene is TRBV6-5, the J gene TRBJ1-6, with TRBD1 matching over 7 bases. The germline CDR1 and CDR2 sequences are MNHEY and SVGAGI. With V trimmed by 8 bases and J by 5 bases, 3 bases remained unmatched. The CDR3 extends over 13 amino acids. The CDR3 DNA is TGTGCCAGCGGAGACAGGGATAATTCACCCCTCCACTTT. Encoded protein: CASGDRDNSPLHF.

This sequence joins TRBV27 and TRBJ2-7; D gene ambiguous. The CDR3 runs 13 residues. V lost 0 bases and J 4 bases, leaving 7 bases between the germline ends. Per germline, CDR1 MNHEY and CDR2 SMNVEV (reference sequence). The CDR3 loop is CASSLSPHYEQYF. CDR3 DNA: TGTGCCAGCAGTTTATCCCCACATTACGAGCAGTACTTC.

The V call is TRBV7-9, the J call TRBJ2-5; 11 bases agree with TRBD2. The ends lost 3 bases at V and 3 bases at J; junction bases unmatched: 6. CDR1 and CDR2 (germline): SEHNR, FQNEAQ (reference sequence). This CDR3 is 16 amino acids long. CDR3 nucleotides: TGTGCCAGCAGCTTGCGGACTAGCGGGCTGAAAGAGACCCAGTACTTC. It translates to CASSLRTSGLKETQYF.

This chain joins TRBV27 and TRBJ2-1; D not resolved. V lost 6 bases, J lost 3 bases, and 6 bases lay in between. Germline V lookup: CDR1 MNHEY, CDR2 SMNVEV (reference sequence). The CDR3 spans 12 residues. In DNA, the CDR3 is TGTGCCAGCAGCACATACTACAATGAGCAGTTCTTC. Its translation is CASSTYYNEQFF.

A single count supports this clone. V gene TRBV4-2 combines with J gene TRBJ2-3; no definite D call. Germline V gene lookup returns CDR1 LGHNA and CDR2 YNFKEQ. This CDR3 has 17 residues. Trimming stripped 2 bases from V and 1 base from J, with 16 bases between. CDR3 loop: CASSQRHGIPGTDTQYF. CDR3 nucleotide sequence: TGTGCCAGCAGCCAAAGGCATGGGATCCCGGGCACAGATACGCAGTATTTT.

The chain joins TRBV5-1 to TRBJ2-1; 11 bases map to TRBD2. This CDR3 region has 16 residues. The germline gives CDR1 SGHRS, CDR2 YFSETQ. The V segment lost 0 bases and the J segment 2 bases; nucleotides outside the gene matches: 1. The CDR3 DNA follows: TGCGCCAGCAGCTTGGCACTAGCGGGAGCCTACAATGAGCAGTTCTTC. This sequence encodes CASSLALAGAYNEQFF.

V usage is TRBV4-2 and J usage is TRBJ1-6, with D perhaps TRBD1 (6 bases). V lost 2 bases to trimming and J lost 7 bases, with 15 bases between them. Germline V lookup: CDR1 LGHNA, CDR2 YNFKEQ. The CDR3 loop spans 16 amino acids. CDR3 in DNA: TGTGCCAGCAGCCAACTCCTCAGGGGCGACAATTCACCCCTCCACTTT. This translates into CASSQLLRGDNSPLHF.

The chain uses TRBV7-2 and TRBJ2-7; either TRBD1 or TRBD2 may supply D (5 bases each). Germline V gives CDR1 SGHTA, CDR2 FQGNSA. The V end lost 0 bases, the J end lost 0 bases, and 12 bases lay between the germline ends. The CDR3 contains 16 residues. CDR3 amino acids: CASSLASGPISYEQYF. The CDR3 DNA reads TGTGCCAGCAGCTTAGCGTCGGGACCAATCTCCTACGAGCAGTACTTC.

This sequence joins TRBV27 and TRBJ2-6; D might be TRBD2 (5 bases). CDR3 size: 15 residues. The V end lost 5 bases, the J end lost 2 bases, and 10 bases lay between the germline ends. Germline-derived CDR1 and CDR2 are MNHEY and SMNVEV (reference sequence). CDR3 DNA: TGTGCCAGCAGTCGTACTAGTCCTGGGGCCAACGTCCTGACTTTC. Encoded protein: CASSRTSPGANVLTF.

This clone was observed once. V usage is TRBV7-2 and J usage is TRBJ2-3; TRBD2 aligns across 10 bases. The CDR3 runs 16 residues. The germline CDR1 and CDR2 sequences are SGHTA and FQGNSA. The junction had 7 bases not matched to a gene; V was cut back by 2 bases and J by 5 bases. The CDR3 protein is CASSLLSGGAGDTQYF. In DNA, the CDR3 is TGTGCCAGCAGCTTACTCAGCGGGGGGGCGGGAGATACGCAGTATTTT.

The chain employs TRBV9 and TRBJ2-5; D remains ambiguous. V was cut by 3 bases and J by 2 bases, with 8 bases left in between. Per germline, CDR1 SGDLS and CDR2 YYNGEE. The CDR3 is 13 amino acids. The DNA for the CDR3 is TGTGCCAGCAGCGCCATAGAGCAAGAGACCCAGTACTTC. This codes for CASSAIEQETQYF.

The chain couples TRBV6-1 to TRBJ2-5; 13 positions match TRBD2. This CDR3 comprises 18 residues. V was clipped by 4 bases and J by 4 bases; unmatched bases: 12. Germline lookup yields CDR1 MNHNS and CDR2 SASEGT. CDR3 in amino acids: CASSVTTSGRGKGETQYF. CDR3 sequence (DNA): TGTGCCAGCAGTGTGACCACTAGCGGGAGGGGGAAAGGAGAGACCCAGTACTTC.

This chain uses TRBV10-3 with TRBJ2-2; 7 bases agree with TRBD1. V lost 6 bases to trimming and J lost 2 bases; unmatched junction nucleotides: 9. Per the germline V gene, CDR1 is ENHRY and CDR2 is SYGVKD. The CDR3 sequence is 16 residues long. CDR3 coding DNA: TGTGCCATCAGCGATGGACAGGTCCTCAACACCGGGGAGCTGTTTTTT. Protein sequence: CAISDGQVLNTGELFF.